These 17 T cell receptor beta chains were sequenced from one sample in a study of T cell responses to AZD1222 COVID-19 vaccine. Sequenced by immunoSEQ multiplex PCR; TCRdb stores in-frame clones only, minus some. The profile shows 20,000 to 25,000 clones, approximately 79% of them singletons. Sequencing used peripheral blood, obtained on day 0 of AZD1222 vaccination. These receptor sequences come from an adult in good health.

V gene TRBV4-3 combines with J gene TRBJ2-3; 7 bases agree with TRBD1. V was pared by 3 bases and J by 0 bases, with 6 bases of the junction left unmatched. CDR1 and CDR2 (germline): LGHNA, YSLEER. The CDR3 contains 16 residues. The CDR3 DNA is TGCGCCAGCAGCCAGGTCTGGGACAGTAGCACAGATACGCAGTATTTT. Protein: CASSQVWDSSTDTQYF.

This clone was seen a single time. The chain links TRBV7-9 to TRBJ2-3; 8 bases are shared with TRBD1. The CDR3 is 14 amino acids. Germline V gives CDR1 SEHNR, CDR2 FQNEAQ (reference sequence). Trimming at V came to 4 bases and at J to 5 bases, leaving 5 bases not matched to a gene. The CDR3 is CASSSGQGGDTQYF. The CDR3 DNA follows: TGTGCCAGCAGCTCCGGACAGGGAGGAGATACGCAGTATTTT.

The chain couples TRBV3-1 (or the pseudogene TRBV3-2) to TRBJ1-2; 10 bases are a match to TRBD1. Germline V lookup: CDR1 LGHDT, CDR2 YNNKEL (reference sequence). CDR3 length: 17 amino acids. V shed 2 bases, J shed 2 bases, and the junction held 8 bases outside the gene matches. CDR3 nucleotides: TGTGCCAGCAGCCAAACAACTCCGGGACAGGGGAACTATGGCTACACCTTC. Translating gives CASSQTTPGQGNYGYTF.

The gene calls are TRBV20-1 and TRBJ2-1, with D uncertain. CDR3 length equals 11 residues. The V gene's germline CDR1 is DFQATT and CDR2 SNEGSKA (reference sequence). The V and J ends lost 6 bases and 10 bases respectively, with 13 bases between them. The CDR3 sequence: CSAKQRLEQFF. CDR3 DNA: TGCAGTGCCAAACAAAGGTTAGAGCAGTTCTTC.

The chain's CDR3 is CASSYLAEYEQYF. The CDR3 DNA reads as TGTGCCAGCAGTTACCTCGCGGAGTACGAGCAGTACTTC. This chain uses TRBV6-2 or TRBV6-3 with TRBJ2-7; D unclear. Germline values: CDR1 MNHEY, CDR2 SVGEGT. The CDR3 is 13 amino acids. The V end lost 2 bases, the J end lost 4 bases, and 9 bases lay between the germline ends.

CDR3 sequence (DNA): TGTGCCAGCAGTGAAGCATCAGGGGACACAGATACGCAGTATTTT. This gives the protein CASSEASGDTDTQYF. V usage is TRBV7-3 and J usage is TRBJ2-3; D might be TRBD1 (6 bases). CDR1 and CDR2 from the germline V gene are SGHTA and FQGTGA. The CDR3 length is 15 residues. Trimming removed 6 bases at V and 2 bases at J, with 15 bases between. The whole variable domain, filled in from reference TRBV7-3 and TRBJ2-3, reads GAGVSQTPSNKVTEKGKYVELRCDPISGHTALYWYRQSLGQGPEFLIYFQGTGAADDSGLPNDRFFAVRPEGSVSTLKIQRTERGDSAVYLCASSEASGDTDTQYFGPGTRLTVL.

The chain combines TRBV6-5 with TRBJ2-3; 7 bases align to TRBD2. This CDR3 comprises 12 residues. Trimming cost V 6 bases and J 4 bases; bases outside gene matches: 1. Germline V gene sequence: CDR1 MNHEY, CDR2 SVGAGI. The CDR3 nucleotides read TGTGCCAGCAGGGGAGGGCCAGATACGCAGTATTTT. Encoded protein: CASRGGPDTQYF.

Here the CDR3 DNA reads TGTGCCAGCAGCTTAGTTAATCTCCAGGGTCAAGAGACCCAGTACTTC. It specifies CASSLVNLQGQETQYF. V and J are TRBV7-8 and TRBJ2-5; tentatively, D is TRBD1 (5 bases). V was shortened by 1 base and J by 2 bases, with 14 bases between the two germline ends. This CDR3 is 16 amino acids long. Germline-derived CDR1 and CDR2 are SGHVS and FQNEAQ.

This chain links TRBV2 with TRBJ2-7; the D gene could be TRBD1 or TRBD2 (5 bases each). V dropped 7 bases and J dropped 7 bases, with 17 bases sitting between them. Germline V CDR1 and CDR2: SNHLY, FYNNEI. This CDR3 is built from 13 residues. In nucleotides, the CDR3 is TGTGCCAGCACCGGGACGCCCTCGGGGGAGCAGTACTTC. It codes for CASTGTPSGEQYF.

CDR3 loop: CASSYRGGEKLFF. In DNA, the CDR3 is TGTGCCAGCAGTTACAGGGGAGGCGAAAAACTGTTTTTT. J is TRBJ1-4 and V is TRBV6-5; the D gene is possibly TRBD1 (5 bases). This CDR3 is built from 13 residues. With 2 bases removed from V and 8 bases from J, the gap between germline ends came to 9 bases. CDR1 MNHEY and CDR2 SVGAGI come from the germline V gene.

This chain connects TRBV5-1 to TRBJ2-7; TRBD1 matches 7 bases. Looked up from germline, CDR1 is SGHRS and CDR2 is YFSETQ. The J segment lost 3 bases and the V segment lost 5 bases, leaving 8 bases of the junction unmatched. The CDR3 spans 14 residues. In DNA form, the CDR3 reads TGCGCCAGCAGTCCTACCGGGACAGACTACGAGCAGTACTTC. It yields the protein CASSPTGTDYEQYF.

The chain carries TRBV30 and TRBJ1-1; tentatively, D is TRBD1 (5 bases). V was pared by 0 bases and J by 0 bases, with 8 bases between. This CDR3 spans 14 amino acids. CDR1 and CDR2 from the germline V gene are GTSNPN and SVGIG (reference sequence). The CDR3 bases are TGTGCCTGGAGTGTCAAGGGGATGAACACTGAAGCTTTCTTT. Its translation is CAWSVKGMNTEAFF.

This clone has just one count. This chain joins TRBV18 and TRBJ2-7; D unclear. CDR1 is KGHSH, CDR2 LQKENI, per germline. Trimming left V 3 bases short and J 3 bases short, with 12 bases between. The CDR3 covers 14 residues. The CDR3 DNA is TGTGCCAGCTCACCCCCCGGACGGCTCTACGAGCAGTACTTC. Its protein is CASSPPGRLYEQYF.

V is TRBV27 and J is TRBJ1-6; no definite D call. This CDR3 has 16 residues. From germline, CDR1 is MNHEY and CDR2 SMNVEV (reference sequence). V lost 6 bases, J lost 7 bases, and 19 bases lay in between. The CDR3 nucleotides read TGTGCCAGCAGCCCGAACCAAGTTTTGGGCAATTCACCCCTCCACTTT. Its translation is CASSPNQVLGNSPLHF.

The chain employs TRBV4-3 and TRBJ2-1; 12 nucleotides match TRBD2. The junction had 8 bases not matched to a gene; V was cut back by 4 bases and J by 7 bases. The CDR3 totals 16 residues. Germline values: CDR1 LGHNA, CDR2 YSLEER. Here the CDR3 DNA reads TGCGCCAGCAGCCGTGGGACTAGCGGGCCCAGGAATGAGCAGTTCTTC. This encodes CASSRGTSGPRNEQFF.

The chain has TRBV30 and TRBJ1-4; perhaps TRBD1 as D (5 bases). Trimming stripped 8 bases from V and 2 bases from J, with 12 bases between. This CDR3 is 13 amino acids long. Germline CDR1 is GTSNPN and CDR2 is SVGIG (reference sequence). CDR3 DNA: TGTGCCGGGGACGTCGGGACTAATGAAAAACTGTTTTTT. It yields the protein CAGDVGTNEKLFF.

V is TRBV29-1 and J is TRBJ2-2; the match to TRBD2 covers 8 bases. J gave up 1 base and V 6 bases, and 1 base lay outside the gene matches. The CDR3 contains 13 residues. Germline assignment: CDR1 SQVTM and CDR2 ANQGSEA. CDR3 region: CSVLAGNTGELFF. The CDR3 region has the DNA TGCAGCGTCCTAGCGGGGAACACCGGGGAGCTGTTTTTT.